A single sample gave rise to the 22 T cell receptor beta chains below, sequenced in a study of early T cells in non-severe SARS-CoV-2 infection (TCRdb year 2021). Library prep was done by 5' RACE. The sample was run on a NextSeq 500. The public reads were quality trimmed at Q25 with fastp and then assembled into clones with MiXCR by TCRdb, keeping productive beta chains. All rows with the same CDR3 protein become a single entry with the most common DNA and genes. The sample table contains tens of thousands of distinct CDR3 sequences; only one count was recorded for 10% to 15% of them. The biggest ten clones account for roughly 5% of the sample. Sequences were obtained from whole blood. The receptor source for this set is an adult who was a healthcare worker with PCR-confirmed SARS-CoV-2 infection or an uninfected control (not recorded which).

Many counts were recorded for this clonotype. The V gene is TRBV7-9, the J gene TRBJ2-7, with TRBD1 identical over 7 bases. V lost 2 bases, J lost 4 bases, and 8 bases stayed unmatched. The length of the CDR3 is 15 residues. In germline, CDR1 is SEHNR, CDR2 FQNEAQ (reference sequence). Here the CDR3 DNA reads TGTGCCAGCAGCTTACGGGCAGGGGGAGCTTACGAGCAGTACTTC. It is translated as CASSLRAGGAYEQYF.

This chain links TRBV7-9 with TRBJ1-1, with TRBD1 as a possible D gene (6 bases). The germline gives CDR1 SEHNR, CDR2 FQNEAQ (reference sequence). This CDR3 contains 14 residues. V was clipped by 5 bases and J by 8 bases, with 18 bases between them. In DNA form, the CDR3 reads TGTGCCAGCAGCCCTTTGGAAAGGGGGGGCGAAGCTTTCTTT. Protein sequence: CASSPLERGGEAFF. Full variable domain (rest looked up from reference TRBV7-9 and TRBJ1-1): DTGVSQNPRHKITKRGQNVTFRCDPISEHNRLYWYRQTLGQGPEFLTYFQNEAQLEKSRLLSDRFSAERPKGSFSTLEIQRTEQGDSAMYLCASSPLERGGEAFFGQGTRLTVV.

This clonotype has ten or more counts. The chain is built from TRBV12-3 or TRBV12-4 and TRBJ2-3; 8 bases map to TRBD1. V shed 7 bases, J shed 6 bases, and the junction held 12 bases outside the gene matches. The CDR3 is 15 residues long. The CDR3 DNA is TGTGCCAGCACCCCGACAGGGGAATTGCGTGATACGCAGTATTTT. Protein: CASTPTGELRDTQYF.

This clonotype appeared a few times. The gene calls are TRBV4-3 and TRBJ1-5; 7 nucleotides match TRBD1. J lost 1 base, V lost 4 bases, and 1 base had no gene match. The CDR3 length is 14 residues. Germline values: CDR1 LGHNA, CDR2 YSLEER. CDR3 DNA: TGCGCCAGCAGCCTGGGACAGAGCAATCAGCCCCAGCATTTT. Translation: CASSLGQSNQPQHF.

J is TRBJ2-5 and V is TRBV9; maybe TRBD2 (6 bases). Germline values: CDR1 SGDLS, CDR2 YYNGEE. The V and J ends lost 0 bases and 2 bases respectively, with 14 bases between them. The CDR3 has 16 amino acids. CDR3 nucleotide sequence: TGTGCCAGCAGCGTAGCTACAACCGGGACTCAAGAGACCCAGTACTTC. It is translated as CASSVATTGTQETQYF.

This clonotype has a count of ten or more. This sequence joins TRBV5-4 and TRBJ2-3; 11 bases map to TRBD2. Germline V lookup: CDR1 SGHNT, CDR2 YYREEE (reference sequence). With V trimmed by 4 bases and J by 6 bases, 10 bases remained unmatched. The CDR3 length is 16 residues. CDR3 bases: TGTGCCAGCAGCCCGCCGACTAGCGGGATAGGGGATACGCAGTATTTT. Its translation is CASSPPTSGIGDTQYF.

In its sample, this clonotype was seen a few times. The chain couples TRBV7-2 to TRBJ2-1; 9 nucleotides agree with TRBD1. This CDR3 is 15 amino acids long. CDR1 and CDR2 from the germline V gene are SGHTA and FQGNSA. V lost 3 bases to trimming and J lost 7 bases; unmatched junction nucleotides: 7. Written as DNA, the CDR3 is TGTGCCAGCAGCTTTAGGGACAGGGCGCGAAATGAGCAGTTCTTC. This encodes CASSFRDRARNEQFF.

This clonotype appeared many times. The chain has TRBV12-3 or TRBV12-4 and TRBJ1-1, with D possibly TRBD1 on 6 matching bases. The CDR3 spans 14 residues. V gave up 6 bases and J gave up 1 base, with 12 bases separating them. The CDR3 DNA is TGTGCCAGCAGCCAACGGACAGAGAACACTGAAGCTTTCTTT. It codes for CASSQRTENTEAFF.

The rearrangement joins TRBV6-2 or TRBV6-3 to TRBJ2-7, with D maybe TRBD2 (5 bases). Trimming cost V 0 bases and J 3 bases, with 15 bases left between them. Germline-derived CDR1 and CDR2 are MNHEY and SVGEGT. The CDR3 sequence is 16 residues long. This chain's CDR3 is CASSYSPSRFLYEQYF. CDR3 bases: TGTGCCAGCAGTTACTCTCCTAGCAGGTTTCTCTACGAGCAGTACTTC.

V and J are TRBV5-1 and TRBJ1-2; maybe TRBD1 (6 bases). The length of the CDR3 is 17 residues. Germline V gives CDR1 SGHRS, CDR2 YFSETQ. Trimming shortened V by 0 bases and J by 0 bases, and 15 bases separated the two germline ends. The CDR3 region has the DNA TGCGCCAGCAGCTTGGAAGGGGGTGCCCTTTCTAACTATGGCTACACCTTC. This translates into CASSLEGGALSNYGYTF.

CDR3 in amino acids: CAWSQTPRAGGSYEQYF. DNA of the CDR3: TGTGCCTGGAGCCAAACGCCTCGGGCAGGGGGCTCCTACGAGCAGTACTTC. V and J are TRBV30 and TRBJ2-7, with 7 bases matching TRBD1. Germline CDR1 and CDR2: GTSNPN and SVGIG (reference sequence). CDR3 length: 17 amino acids. The V and J ends lost 3 bases and 0 bases, in that order; junction bases with no gene match: 14.

The V gene is TRBV12-3 or TRBV12-4, the J gene TRBJ1-1; 8 bases are shared with TRBD1. The V segment lost 7 bases and the J segment 7 bases; nucleotides outside the gene matches: 14. This CDR3 has 15 amino acids. CDR3 amino acids: CASTFGGTGGVEAFF. The CDR3 DNA follows: TGTGCCAGCACCTTCGGGGGGACAGGAGGTGTTGAAGCTTTCTTT.

V gene TRBV19 combines with J gene TRBJ1-5; weak D call: TRBD1 (5 bases). The length of the CDR3 is 14 residues. Looked up from germline, CDR1 is LNHDA and CDR2 is SQIVND (reference sequence). V was cut by 7 bases and J by 7 bases, with 17 bases left in between. For the CDR3, the DNA is TGTGCCAGTACCTTGCGGGGGTTACGGCAGCCCCAGCATTTT. Its translation: CASTLRGLRQPQHF.

This clonotype was seen more than once but under ten times. The chain recombines TRBV9 with TRBJ2-4; D tentatively reads TRBD1 or TRBD2 (5 bases each). V was cut by 2 bases and J by 6 bases, with 9 bases left in between. Germline CDR1 and CDR2: SGDLS and YYNGEE. The CDR3 contains 13 residues. CDR3 protein: CASSVGTVNIQYF. The CDR3 nucleotides are TGTGCCAGCAGCGTGGGGACGGTAAACATTCAGTACTTC.

Concerning this clonotype: An end of the junction does not agree with germline; a read error may underlie this. The chain combines TRBV7-9 with TRBJ1-2; D gene unclear. The CDR3 is 13 amino acids. Germline lookup yields CDR1 SEHNR and CDR2 FQNEAQ (reference sequence). For the CDR3, the DNA is TGTGTCAGCAGCTACGTGGGCCCAGATGGCTACACCTTC. It specifies CVSSYVGPDGYTF.

This clonotype was seen ten or more times. This chain uses TRBV13 with TRBJ2-5, with unresolved D. V lost 5 bases, J lost 1 base, and 11 bases lay in between. This CDR3 has 14 residues. CDR1 PRHDT and CDR2 FYEKMQ come from the germline V gene (reference sequence). DNA of the CDR3: TGTGCCAGCAGCCGCTCCGGGCCCCAAGAGACCCAGTACTTC. Amino acid sequence: CASSRSGPQETQYF.

The genes are TRBV11-2 and TRBJ2-1; no reliable D call. V lost 4 bases and J lost 2, with 6 bases in between. Germline CDR1 reads SGHAT; CDR2 reads FQNNGV. The CDR3 runs to 13 residues. As DNA, the CDR3 is TGTGCCAGCAGCTACGGTCCCTACAATGAGCAGTTCTTC. This encodes CASSYGPYNEQFF. The whole variable domain, remainder taken from reference TRBV11-2 and TRBJ2-1, is EAGVAQSPRYKIIEKRQSVAFWCNPISGHATLYWYQQILGQGPKLLIQFQNNGVVDDSQLPKDRFSAERLKGVDSTLKIQPAKLEDSAVYLCASSYGPYNEQFFGPGTRLTVL.

V is TRBV2 and J is TRBJ1-2, with D maybe TRBD1 (5 bases). Germline lookup yields CDR1 SNHLY and CDR2 FYNNEI. V was pared by 7 bases and J by 3 bases, with 12 bases between. The CDR3 is 13 amino acids. DNA for the CDR3: TGTGCCAGCACCCTACAGGCAGACTATGGCTACACCTTC. As protein: CASTLQADYGYTF.

This rearrangement joins TRBV28 to TRBJ1-1; 7 bases align to TRBD1. The V gene's germline CDR1 is MDHEN and CDR2 SYDVKM. The trim removed 0 bases at V and 0 bases at J, leaving 1 base unmatched. The CDR3 totals 15 residues. CDR3 nucleotide sequence: TGTGCCAGCAGTTTATGGGACAGGATGAACACTGAAGCTTTCTTT. This encodes CASSLWDRMNTEAFF.

This chain joins TRBV19 and TRBJ2-1; either TRBD1 or TRBD2 may supply D (5 bases each). CDR3 length: 15 residues. The V end lost 3 bases, the J end lost 7 bases, and 16 bases lay between the germline ends. The germline V gene has CDR1 LNHDA and CDR2 SQIVND (reference sequence). The CDR3 protein is CASSIGRGGLNEQFF. The CDR3 bases are TGTGCCAGTAGTATTGGAAGGGGCGGGTTGAATGAGCAGTTCTTC.

This clonotype was recorded many times. The rearrangement uses TRBV30 and TRBJ2-3; TRBD1 matches at 7 bases. V shed 0 bases and J 1 base; nucleotides not matched to a gene: 1. Germline CDR1 GTSNPN, CDR2 SVGIG (reference sequence). This CDR3 spans 14 amino acids. CDR3 nucleotide sequence: TGTGCCTGGAGTGTCCAGGGGGGCACAGATACGCAGTATTTT. This translates into CAWSVQGGTDTQYF.

This clonotype was counted ten times or more. The chain joins TRBV18 to TRBJ1-1; the D is unclear. CDR3 size: 12 residues. V was cut by 3 bases and J by 7 bases, with 9 bases left in between. The germline V gene encodes CDR1 KGHSH and CDR2 LQKENI. The CDR3 is CASSPSGDEAFF. The CDR3 DNA sequence: TGTGCCAGCTCACCTTCCGGGGATGAAGCTTTCTTT.